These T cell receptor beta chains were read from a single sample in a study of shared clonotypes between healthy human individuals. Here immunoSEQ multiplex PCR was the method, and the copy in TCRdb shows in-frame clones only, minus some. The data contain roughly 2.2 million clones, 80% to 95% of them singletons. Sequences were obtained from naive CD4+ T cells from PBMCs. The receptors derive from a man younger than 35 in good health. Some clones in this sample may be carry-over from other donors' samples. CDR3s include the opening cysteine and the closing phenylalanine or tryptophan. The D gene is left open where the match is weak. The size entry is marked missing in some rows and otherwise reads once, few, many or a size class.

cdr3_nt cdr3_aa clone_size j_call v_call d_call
TGCGCCAGCAGTCACCCCGATAGAGTCGAGTGCGATGAGCAGTTCTTC CASSHPDRVECDEQFF - TRBJ2-1 TRBV23-1 -
TGTGCCAGCAGCTTTGGCTACGAGCAGTACTTC CASSFGYEQYF - TRBJ2-7 TRBV13 -
TGTGCCAGCAGCCAGGGAAGCACAGATACGCAGTATTTT CASSQGSTDTQYF - TRBJ2-3 TRBV5-4 -
TGTGCCAGCAGTCGGGTCTCCAATCAGCCCCAGCATTTT CASSRVSNQPQHF - TRBJ1-5 TRBV27 -
TGCGCCAGCAGTAGGTCGACCCCTCGATTGGAGACCCAGTACTTC CASSRSTPRLETQYF - TRBJ2-5 TRBV5-1 -
TGTGCCAGCAGGGGGACAGGGACTGGGGCCAACGTCCTGACTTTC CASRGTGTGANVLTF - TRBJ2-6 TRBV6-6 TRBD1
TGTGCCAGCAGCTTAGTTAGCGGGAGTTTGGAGACCCAGTACTTC CASSLVSGSLETQYF - TRBJ2-5 TRBV11-1 TRBD2
TGTGCCAGCAGCCGCTCTAGCGGGCACCCAGATACGCAGTATTTT CASSRSSGHPDTQYF - TRBJ2-3 TRBV6-5 TRBD2
TGTGCCAGCAGTCTGCTCGACAGGATTGGTGAAGCTTTCTTT CASSLLDRIGEAFF - TRBJ1-1 TRBV28 -
TGTGCCAGCAGCCTGGGGGGTCCTGGGGCCAACGTCCTGACTTTC CASSLGGPGANVLTF - TRBJ2-6 TRBV5-4 -
TGTGCCAGCAGCCCAAGACCTTCTGGGGCCAACGTCCTGACTTTC CASSPRPSGANVLTF - TRBJ2-6 TRBV6-5 -
TGTGCCAGCTCACCACCGGGACCAGGGACTAACACCGGGGAGCTGTTTTTT CASSPPGPGTNTGELFF - TRBJ2-2 TRBV18 -
TGCGCCAGCAGCTTGTTATCTATACAAGAGACCCAGTACTTC CASSLLSIQETQYF - TRBJ2-5 TRBV5-1 -
TGTGCCAGCAGTCTCGGAGCGTTCGTGGGTGAAAAACTGTTTTTT CASSLGAFVGEKLFF - TRBJ1-4 TRBV6-5 -
TGTGCCAGCTCACCGGAAAGACAGACCTACGAGCAGTACTTC CASSPERQTYEQYF - TRBJ2-7 TRBV18 -
TGTGCCAGCAGCCAGACAGGGGCCGAGCAGTTCTTC CASSQTGAEQFF - TRBJ2-1 TRBV11-3 TRBD1
TGTGCCAGCACTCCCCGGTTTGGGGGGCGGTATGGCTACACCTTC CASTPRFGGRYGYTF - TRBJ1-2 TRBV6-6 -
TGTGCCAGCAGCCCTGGACAGGGGACAGATACGCAGTATTTT CASSPGQGTDTQYF - TRBJ2-3 TRBV28 TRBD1
TGTGCCACCAGCGTCAGGGAGGGTTTCGAGCAGTACTTC CATSVREGFEQYF - TRBJ2-7 TRBV15 TRBD2
TGTGCCAGCAGTTTATCTAGCGGGAGCAGGTACGAGCAGTACTTC CASSLSSGSRYEQYF - TRBJ2-7 TRBV27 TRBD2
TGTGCCAGCAGCGCTCAAATGGTAGCCCAGCATTTT CASSAQMVAQHF - TRBJ1-5 TRBV28 -
TGTGCCAGCAGCTTACATCGTGGACAGGGACGTTCTGAAGCTTTCTTT CASSLHRGQGRSEAFF - TRBJ1-1 TRBV7-2 TRBD1
TGTGCCAGCAGTGACCCTTCATCCCCCTACGAGCAGTACTTC CASSDPSSPYEQYF - TRBJ2-7 TRBV2 -
TGTGCCAGCAGCTTGAAGCGGGAGGGCCAAGAGACCCAGTACTTC CASSLKREGQETQYF - TRBJ2-5 TRBV7-2 TRBD2
TGTGCCAGCAGTTACTCGATTCAAAGGGCCCAAGAGACCCAGTACTTC CASSYSIQRAQETQYF once TRBJ2-5 TRBV6-6 -
TGCAGCGTTGAATTCCCCACCAGGGCGGACCCGGGGGGCTACACCTTC CSVEFPTRADPGGYTF few TRBJ1-2 TRBV29-1 -
TGCAGCGGGATGACAGGCACTTCTGGGGCCAACGTCCTGACTTTC CSGMTGTSGANVLTF - TRBJ2-6 TRBV29-1 -
TGTGCCAGCAAACGGATGAACACTGAAGCTTTCTTT CASKRMNTEAFF - TRBJ1-1 TRBV6-5 -
TGTGCCAGCAGTTACTCGACGGGTTACGAGCAGTACTTC CASSYSTGYEQYF - TRBJ2-7 TRBV6-5 -
TGTGCCAGCAGCTTAGGAGGTGATACGCAGTATTTT CASSLGGDTQYF - TRBJ2-3 TRBV11-2 -
TGTGCCAGCAGCTTAGAGGAGTGGGGGCGAACCTACGAGCAGTACTTC CASSLEEWGRTYEQYF - TRBJ2-7 TRBV7-8 -
TGTGCCAGCAGTAGGGGGGGAGGCCAGGTATACAATGAGCAGTTCTTC CASSRGGGQVYNEQFF - TRBJ2-1 TRBV28 -
TGTGCCAGCAGCGTGGGAATACAGGGGTTTAATGAAAAACTGTTTTTT CASSVGIQGFNEKLFF - TRBJ1-4 TRBV9 TRBD1
TGTGCCTGGAGTGTGGGAGGGGGCAATCAGCCCCAGCATTTT CAWSVGGGNQPQHF few TRBJ1-5 TRBV30 -
TGTGCCAGCTCACCGATGAACACAGGTACCAAGCTTGGCACCGGGGAGCTGTTTTTT CASSPMNTGTKLGTGELFF - TRBJ2-2 TRBV18 -
TGTGCCAGCAGTCAATCGGACGTCCGCCTCGGGGACATTCAGTACTTC CASSQSDVRLGDIQYF once TRBJ2-4 TRBV2 -
TGTGCCAGCGAAGGACTGAACACCGGGGAGCTGTTTTTT CASEGLNTGELFF - TRBJ2-2 TRBV6-1 -
TGCGCCAGCAGCCCGCACGGGACAGTTTCTGGTAATCAGCCCCAGCATTTT CASSPHGTVSGNQPQHF - TRBJ1-5 TRBV4-1 TRBD1
TGTGCCAGTAGTATAGGGGCAGGGGGCGTTTACGAGCAGTACTTC CASSIGAGGVYEQYF - TRBJ2-7 TRBV19 TRBD1
TGTGCCACCAGCGCTCAATTAAGTCCAGGGTTGGCCACTGAAGCTTTCTTT CATSAQLSPGLATEAFF once TRBJ1-1 TRBV15 -
TGTGCCAGCAGCCCTCGTGGAAGGGATTACTATGGCTACACCTTC CASSPRGRDYYGYTF - TRBJ1-2 TRBV5-4 -
TGTGCCAGCAGCATACGTACAGGGGGCGCCTACGAGGTTGAGCAGTTCTTC CASSIRTGGAYEVEQFF once TRBJ2-1 TRBV14 TRBD1
TGTGCCAGTAGTACGACTAGCGCGAGCACAGATACGCAGTATTTT CASSTTSASTDTQYF - TRBJ2-3 TRBV19 TRBD2
TGTGCCAGCAGTTTATTGACGGATTTCAGGGGGACTAGCGGCGCGGGGAATGAGCAGTTCTTC CASSLLTDFRGTSGAGNEQFF - TRBJ2-1 TRBV28 TRBD2
TGTGCCAGCAATTACCATCTAGCGGGAGGCTCCTACGAGCAGTACTTC CASNYHLAGGSYEQYF - TRBJ2-7 TRBV2 TRBD2
TGCAGCGTTGAGAGGATCAGCTCCTACAATGAGCAGTTCTTC CSVERISSYNEQFF - TRBJ2-1 TRBV29-1 -